This entry is about one TCR beta chain. As processed by the authors: Amplifying reference gene primers gave estimates of nucleated cell counts. The assay was immunoSEQ multiplex PCR, and TCRdb's table has in-frame clones only and misses some. The V and J calls and clone size are taken from that table; D and trimming were inferred from the DNA. This sample has about 50,000 clones, with about nine tenths found just once. This sample stems from a study of blood T cell repertoires in COVID-19. Study at large: COVID-19 samples, acute and convalescent, were from the United States, Italy and Spain.

Seattle enrolled patients during active infection and tracked them longitudinally. The junction had 17 bases not matched to a gene; V was cut back by 5 bases and J by 0 bases. Germline-derived CDR1 and CDR2 are SGHTA and FQGNSA. This CDR3 has 19 residues. The origin of this receptor is a woman aged 80 or over with COVID-19, enrolled during active disease. The chain has TRBV7-2 and TRBJ2-7; 9 nucleotides agree with TRBD2. Specimen: peripheral blood. This CDR3 is CASSRRGGSGGTSSYEQYF. Written as DNA, the CDR3 is TGTGCCAGCAGCCGCAGAGGGGGCAGCGGGGGGACTAGCTCCTACGAGCAGTACTTC.